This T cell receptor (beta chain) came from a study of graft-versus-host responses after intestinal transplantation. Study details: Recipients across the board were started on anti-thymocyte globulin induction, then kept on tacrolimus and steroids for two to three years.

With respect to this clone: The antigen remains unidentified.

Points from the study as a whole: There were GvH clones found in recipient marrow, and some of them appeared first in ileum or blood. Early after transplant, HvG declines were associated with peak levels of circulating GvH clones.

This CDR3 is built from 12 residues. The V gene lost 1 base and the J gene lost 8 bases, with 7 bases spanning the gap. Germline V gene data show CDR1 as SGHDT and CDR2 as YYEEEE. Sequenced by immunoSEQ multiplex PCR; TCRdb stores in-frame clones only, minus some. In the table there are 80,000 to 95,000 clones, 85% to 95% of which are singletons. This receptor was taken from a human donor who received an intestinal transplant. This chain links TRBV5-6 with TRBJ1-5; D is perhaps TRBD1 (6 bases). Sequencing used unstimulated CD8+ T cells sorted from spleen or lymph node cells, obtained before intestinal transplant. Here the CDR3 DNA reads TGTGCCAGCAGCTTGTGGGACAAGCCCCAGCATTTT. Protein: CASSLWDKPQHF.